This is a list of T cell receptor beta chains from one sample in a study of cytomegalovirus exposure and HLA in healthy donors. Sequencing was performed with immunoSEQ multiplex PCR; in TCRdb, only in-frame clones are kept and a portion is missing. The profile shows about 200,000 clones, more than 60% of them singletons. Source material: PBMCs. The receptors originated from a girl aged 2-10 years in good health and CMV-seronegative. CDR3s include the opening cysteine and the closing phenylalanine or tryptophan. Each record gives: D gene, J gene, V gene, clone size, CDR3 protein, CDR3 DNA. D genes are given only for firm matches. Clone size is not always given. Where it is, it says once, few, many or a class for expanded clones.

d_call: TRBD2; j_call: TRBJ2-5; v_call: TRBV27; clone_size: once; cdr3_aa: CASSLGLGETQYF; cdr3_nt: TGTGCCAGCAGTTTGGGACTAGGAGAGACCCAGTACTTC
d_call: -; j_call: TRBJ1-2; v_call: TRBV29-1; clone_size: -; cdr3_aa: CSVEKYRGAFNYGYTF; cdr3_nt: TGCAGCGTTGAGAAGTACCGGGGAGCTTTTAACTATGGCTACACCTTC
d_call: TRBD2; j_call: TRBJ2-1; v_call: TRBV9; clone_size: -; cdr3_aa: CASSVDSSGGHEQFF; cdr3_nt: TGTGCCAGCAGCGTAGATAGTAGCGGGGGACATGAGCAGTTCTTC
d_call: -; j_call: TRBJ1-5; v_call: TRBV6-1; clone_size: once; cdr3_aa: CASSERGAGGYQPQHF; cdr3_nt: TGTGCCAGCAGTGAAAGGGGGGCGGGGGGCTATCAGCCCCAGCATTTT
d_call: TRBD1; j_call: TRBJ2-7; v_call: TRBV19; clone_size: -; cdr3_aa: CASSPRGTEDSYEQYF; cdr3_nt: TGTGCCAGTAGCCCCCGAGGGACAGAAGACTCCTACGAGCAGTACTTC
d_call: -; j_call: TRBJ1-6; v_call: TRBV9; clone_size: -; cdr3_aa: CASSVGRANSPLHF; cdr3_nt: TGTGCCAGCAGCGTAGGCAGGGCAAATTCACCCCTCCACTTT
d_call: -; j_call: TRBJ1-4; v_call: TRBV18; clone_size: -; cdr3_aa: CASSPGRESEKLFF; cdr3_nt: TGTGCCAGCTCACCAGGAAGGGAGTCTGAAAAACTGTTTTTT
d_call: TRBD1; j_call: TRBJ1-2; v_call: TRBV18; clone_size: -; cdr3_aa: CASSHPDRVRGYTF; cdr3_nt: TGTGCCAGCTCACACCCGGACAGGGTTCGTGGCTACACCTTC
d_call: -; j_call: TRBJ2-6; v_call: TRBV5-6; clone_size: -; cdr3_aa: CASSLAGLGANVLTF; cdr3_nt: TGTGCCAGCAGCTTGGCAGGGCTTGGGGCCAACGTCCTGACTTTC
d_call: TRBD1; j_call: TRBJ2-1; v_call: TRBV11-3; clone_size: -; cdr3_aa: CASSSQDRGNEQFF; cdr3_nt: TGTGCCAGCAGCTCGCAGGACAGGGGCAATGAGCAGTTCTTC
d_call: -; j_call: TRBJ1-2; v_call: TRBV7-9; clone_size: -; cdr3_aa: CASSSTMGGDYGYTF; cdr3_nt: TGTGCCAGCAGCTCCACCATGGGGGGGGACTATGGCTACACCTTC
d_call: TRBD1; j_call: TRBJ1-5; v_call: TRBV25-1; clone_size: -; cdr3_aa: CASSEDGVGQGGQPQHF; cdr3_nt: TGTGCCAGCAGTGAAGACGGAGTGGGACAGGGCGGTCAGCCCCAGCATTTT
d_call: TRBD2; j_call: TRBJ2-3; v_call: TRBV5-6; clone_size: -; cdr3_aa: CASSGGVGRFSTDTQYF; cdr3_nt: TGTGCCAGCAGCGGGGGGGTAGGGAGGTTTAGCACAGATACGCAGTATTTT
d_call: -; j_call: TRBJ1-3; v_call: TRBV5-6; clone_size: -; cdr3_aa: CVSSFGPGEIYF; cdr3_nt: TGTGTCAGCAGCTTTGGGCCAGGTGAAATATATTTT
d_call: TRBD2; j_call: TRBJ2-7; v_call: TRBV27; clone_size: -; cdr3_aa: CASSKDGGFSYEQYF; cdr3_nt: TGTGCCAGCAGCAAGGACGGGGGGTTCTCCTACGAGCAGTACTTC
d_call: -; j_call: TRBJ1-2; v_call: TRBV27; clone_size: -; cdr3_aa: CASSLKGDYGYTF; cdr3_nt: TGTGCCAGCAGTTTAAAGGGGGACTATGGCTACACCTTC
d_call: TRBD1; j_call: TRBJ1-6; v_call: TRBV9; clone_size: -; cdr3_aa: CASSVDQGAPGNSPLHF; cdr3_nt: TGTGCCAGCAGCGTAGATCAGGGGGCGCCGGGTAATTCACCCCTCCACTTT
d_call: TRBD1; j_call: TRBJ2-1; v_call: TRBV29-1; clone_size: -; cdr3_aa: CSVPTGGSAYNEQFF; cdr3_nt: TGCAGCGTGCCGACAGGGGGGTCCGCCTACAATGAGCAGTTCTTC
d_call: -; j_call: TRBJ2-7; v_call: TRBV5-6; clone_size: once; cdr3_aa: CASSLVSGNEQYF; cdr3_nt: TGTGCCAGCAGCTTGGTTTCGGGGAACGAGCAGTACTTC
d_call: TRBD2; j_call: TRBJ2-7; v_call: TRBV5-1; clone_size: once; cdr3_aa: CASSLWVAGEGYEQYF; cdr3_nt: TGCGCCAGCAGCTTGTGGGTAGCGGGGGAAGGTTACGAGCAGTACTTC
d_call: TRBD1; j_call: TRBJ2-1; v_call: TRBV7-2; clone_size: -; cdr3_aa: CASSPDRSFYNEQFF; cdr3_nt: TGTGCCAGCAGCCCGGACAGGTCCTTCTACAATGAGCAGTTCTTC
d_call: -; j_call: TRBJ2-1; v_call: TRBV20-1; clone_size: -; cdr3_aa: CSASDNEQFF; cdr3_nt: TGCAGTGCTTCAGACAATGAGCAGTTCTTC
d_call: -; j_call: TRBJ2-1; v_call: TRBV2; clone_size: -; cdr3_aa: CASSGLPYNEQFF; cdr3_nt: TGTGCCAGCAGTGGTCTCCCCTACAATGAGCAGTTCTTC
d_call: -; j_call: TRBJ1-5; v_call: TRBV19; clone_size: -; cdr3_aa: CASRTVFNSNQPQHF; cdr3_nt: TGTGCCAGTAGAACGGTTTTCAATAGCAATCAGCCCCAGCATTTT
d_call: TRBD1; j_call: TRBJ2-6; v_call: TRBV5-6; clone_size: -; cdr3_aa: CASSKGQGAGLSGANVLTF; cdr3_nt: TGTGCCAGCAGCAAGGGACAGGGGGCGGGCCTCTCTGGGGCCAACGTCCTGACTTTC
d_call: TRBD2; j_call: TRBJ2-2; v_call: TRBV19; clone_size: -; cdr3_aa: CASDLAGGTGELFF; cdr3_nt: TGTGCCAGTGATCTAGCGGGAGGGACCGGGGAGCTGTTTTTT
d_call: -; j_call: TRBJ1-5; v_call: TRBV6-5; clone_size: -; cdr3_aa: CGESRSQPQHF; cdr3_nt: TGTGGGGAGTCGAGAAGTCAGCCCCAGCATTTT
d_call: TRBD1; j_call: TRBJ1-2; v_call: TRBV11-2; clone_size: few; cdr3_aa: CASSPGGYGYTF; cdr3_nt: TGTGCCAGCAGCCCAGGGGGTTATGGCTACACCTTC
d_call: -; j_call: TRBJ1-1; v_call: TRBV2; clone_size: -; cdr3_aa: CASSQLPTGTEAFF; cdr3_nt: TGTGCCAGCAGTCAACTCCCGACGGGCACTGAAGCTTTCTTT
d_call: TRBD1; j_call: TRBJ1-5; v_call: TRBV6-1; clone_size: -; cdr3_aa: CASSGTGIQPQHF; cdr3_nt: TGTGCCAGCAGCGGGACAGGGATTCAGCCCCAGCATTTT
d_call: -; j_call: TRBJ2-4; v_call: TRBV14; clone_size: -; cdr3_aa: CASSQLGRNIQYF; cdr3_nt: TGTGCCAGCAGCCAGCTCGGTCGAAACATTCAGTACTTC
d_call: TRBD1; j_call: TRBJ2-1; v_call: TRBV9; clone_size: -; cdr3_aa: CASSGGTGGNEQFF; cdr3_nt: TGTGCCAGCAGCGGCGGGACAGGGGGCAATGAGCAGTTCTTC
d_call: -; j_call: TRBJ1-1; v_call: TRBV15; clone_size: -; cdr3_aa: CATALMNTEAFF; cdr3_nt: TGTGCCACCGCGTTGATGAACACTGAAGCTTTCTTT
d_call: TRBD2; j_call: TRBJ2-1; v_call: TRBV6-4; clone_size: -; cdr3_aa: CASSHTSGGNNEQFF; cdr3_nt: TGTGCCAGCAGCCACACTAGCGGGGGAAACAATGAGCAGTTCTTC
d_call: TRBD2; j_call: TRBJ2-1; v_call: TRBV5-4; clone_size: -; cdr3_aa: CASSLISGGPRGDEQFF; cdr3_nt: TGTGCCAGCAGCTTGATTAGCGGGGGGCCCCGGGGCGATGAGCAGTTCTTC
d_call: -; j_call: TRBJ2-7; v_call: TRBV6-1; clone_size: once; cdr3_aa: CASSGDSYEQYF; cdr3_nt: TGTGCCAGCAGTGGCGACTCCTACGAGCAGTACTTC
d_call: -; j_call: TRBJ2-7; v_call: TRBV7-9; clone_size: -; cdr3_aa: CASSMGGIIEQYF; cdr3_nt: TGTGCCAGCAGCATGGGGGGAATCATTGAGCAGTACTTC
d_call: TRBD1; j_call: TRBJ2-7; v_call: TRBV5-1; clone_size: -; cdr3_aa: CASSSLGQAAYEQYF; cdr3_nt: TGCGCCAGCAGCTCCCTCGGACAGGCCGCCTACGAGCAGTACTTC
d_call: TRBD1; j_call: TRBJ1-4; v_call: TRBV5-6; clone_size: -; cdr3_aa: CASIETGGGEKLFF; cdr3_nt: TGTGCCAGCATCGAAACAGGGGGTGGTGAAAAACTGTTTTTT
d_call: TRBD1; j_call: TRBJ1-3; v_call: TRBV19; clone_size: few; cdr3_aa: CASTPTGSSGNTIYF; cdr3_nt: TGTGCCAGTACCCCGACAGGGAGCTCTGGAAACACCATATATTTT
d_call: TRBD2; j_call: TRBJ2-2; v_call: TRBV4-2; clone_size: once; cdr3_aa: CASSQGSSGLTGELFF; cdr3_nt: TGTGCCAGCAGCCAAGGTAGTAGCGGGCTTACCGGGGAGCTGTTTTTT
d_call: TRBD1; j_call: TRBJ2-4; v_call: TRBV27; clone_size: -; cdr3_aa: CARDRGGLRGIQYF; cdr3_nt: TGTGCCAGGGACAGGGGGGGATTGCGGGGCATTCAGTACTTC
d_call: -; j_call: TRBJ2-4; v_call: TRBV11-2; clone_size: -; cdr3_aa: CASSLGYGGNIQYF; cdr3_nt: TGTGCCAGCAGCTTAGGATACGGAGGGAACATTCAGTACTTC